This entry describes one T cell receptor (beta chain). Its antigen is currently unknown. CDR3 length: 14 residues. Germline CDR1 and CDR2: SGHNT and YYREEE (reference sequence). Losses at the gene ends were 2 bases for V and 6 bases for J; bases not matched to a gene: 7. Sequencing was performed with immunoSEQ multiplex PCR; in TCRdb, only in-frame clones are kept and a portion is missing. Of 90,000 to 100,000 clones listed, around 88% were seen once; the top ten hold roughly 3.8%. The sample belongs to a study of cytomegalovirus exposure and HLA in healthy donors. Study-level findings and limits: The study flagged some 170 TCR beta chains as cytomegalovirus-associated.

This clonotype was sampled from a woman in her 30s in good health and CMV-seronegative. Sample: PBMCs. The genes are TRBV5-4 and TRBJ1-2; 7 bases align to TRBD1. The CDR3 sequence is CASSFGQGDNGYTF. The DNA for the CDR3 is TGTGCCAGCAGCTTTGGGCAGGGGGATAATGGCTACACCTTC. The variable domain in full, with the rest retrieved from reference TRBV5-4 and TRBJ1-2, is ETGVTQSPTHLIKTRGQQVTLRCSSQSGHNTVSWYQQALGQGPQFIFQYYREEENGRGNFPPRFSGLQFPNYSSELNVNALELDDSALYLCASSFGQGDNGYTFGSGTRLTVV.